Listed below are T cell receptor beta chains from one sample, sequenced in a study of blood T cells in healthy people across ages. TCRdb called the 5' RACE reads again in MiXCR, with one record for every CDR3 protein. The repertoire includes hundreds of thousands of distinct CDR3 sequences, 40% to 45% of them detected once, and around 32% sits in the top ten. The specimen sequenced was blood. Every receptor here comes from a man at least 80 years old in good health. Both conserved end residues are part of each CDR3.

v_gene: TRBV29-1
CDR3aa: CSARGHSGTYNEQFF

v_gene: TRBV29-1
CDR3aa: CSVSGLAGVIQETQYF

v_gene: TRBV6-2/TRBV6-3
CDR3aa: CASSQRGGQETQYF

v_gene: TRBV10-3
CDR3aa: CAISETSGTSQFF

v_gene: TRBV6-5
CDR3aa: CASSYPSGPYEQYF

v_gene: TRBV6-5
CDR3aa: CASRQNRDFSYEQYF

v_gene: TRBV4-2
CDR3aa: CASSQRLVGEQYF

v_gene: TRBV20-1
CDR3aa: CSARDLQLVGYNEQFF

v_gene: TRBV20-1
CDR3aa: CSARQRPSGSTYNEQFF

v_gene: TRBV29-1
CDR3aa: CSVEGGAGTTNEQFF

v_gene: TRBV18
CDR3aa: CASSPQALGLAGDKNIQYF

v_gene: TRBV20-1
CDR3aa: CSAREGRDRGFFVNSPLHF

v_gene: TRBV20-1
CDR3aa: CSARDNWRSTDTQYF

v_gene: TRBV27
CDR3aa: CASSFFGAQQPQHF

v_gene: TRBV28
CDR3aa: CASSFGRESNQPQHF

v_gene: TRBV7-2
CDR3aa: CASSTGGGSYNEQFF

v_gene: TRBV7-7
CDR3aa: CASSLFPGTGADEQYF

v_gene: TRBV6-1
CDR3aa: CASSDNNYGYTF

v_gene: TRBV7-2
CDR3aa: CASSTPLAGGDGQETQYF

v_gene: TRBV29-1
CDR3aa: CSVQGNRVQGGYTF

v_gene: TRBV5-1
CDR3aa: CASSFRAEGDTQYF

v_gene: TRBV14
CDR3aa: CASSPVVTQGGYTF

v_gene: TRBV29-1
CDR3aa: CSAVGARVNTEAFF

v_gene: TRBV28
CDR3aa: CASTKGSGAYNEQFF

v_gene: TRBV5-1
CDR3aa: CASSHTGGETQYF

v_gene: TRBV7-9
CDR3aa: CASSFPGHYGYTF

v_gene: TRBV4-1
CDR3aa: CASSQDVAGARSTGELFF

v_gene: TRBV9
CDR3aa: CASSVSDRGKETQYF

v_gene: TRBV29-1
CDR3aa: CSVVGGYEQYF

v_gene: TRBV20-1
CDR3aa: CSASPRGPWDEQFF

v_gene: TRBV28
CDR3aa: CASRDTDSSYEQYF

v_gene: TRBV10-3
CDR3aa: CAIRSGTPNTEAFF

v_gene: TRBV3-1
CDR3aa: CASSQARHNSPLHF

v_gene: TRBV20-1
CDR3aa: CSAVSGTGTDTQYF

v_gene: TRBV6-6
CDR3aa: CASSYRQGSDTQYF

v_gene: TRBV6-2/TRBV6-3
CDR3aa: CASSYGVRGSLDEQYF

v_gene: TRBV4-3
CDR3aa: CASSQDQAGLAGQNEQYF

v_gene: TRBV20-1
CDR3aa: CSAPKWAGSSYNEQFF

v_gene: TRBV7-9
CDR3aa: CASSFSRDSYEQYF

v_gene: TRBV20-1
CDR3aa: CSAVGNRYQPQHF

v_gene: TRBV28
CDR3aa: CASSTPGLAGVNEQFF

v_gene: TRBV20-1
CDR3aa: CSAREFRAGANTGELFF

v_gene: TRBV20-1
CDR3aa: CSARDPGTHNYEQYF

v_gene: TRBV6-1
CDR3aa: CASSERSSGRAGIRTDTQYF

v_gene: TRBV5-4
CDR3aa: CASSPEAATYEQYF

v_gene: TRBV4-2
CDR3aa: CASSTPESRHNEQYF

v_gene: TRBV7-9
CDR3aa: CASSPRTSGNQETQYF

v_gene: TRBV12-3/TRBV12-4
CDR3aa: CASSLRGLNTGELFF

v_gene: TRBV9
CDR3aa: CASSALAGVVETQYF